One sample yielded the 23 T cell receptor beta chains listed below, sequenced in a study of T cells in Graves' hyperthyroidism and ophthalmopathy. Regions amplified from RNA transcripts were the TCR beta CDR3 regions. A set of HTBI primers served as the primers for a first-round RT-PCR of the TCR CDR3. TCRdb processed the multiplex PCR reads anew with MiXCR; each CDR3 protein has one entry. The sample consists of over 400,000 distinct CDR3 sequences, under 25% of them appearing once. Sequencing input: blood. These receptors were taken from a woman in her 70s with Graves' ophthalmopathy.

The table lists this clonotype with a few counts. V and J are TRBV30 and TRBJ2-5; D call uncertain. The V end was cut by 2 bases, the J end by 1 base, with 8 bases between. CDR3 size: 13 residues. In germline, CDR1 is GTSNPN, CDR2 SVGIG (reference sequence). CDR3 in amino acids: CAWSRQLQETQYF. In nucleotides, the CDR3 is TGTGCCTGGAGTAGGCAGCTCCAAGAGACCCAGTACTTC.

This clonotype was observed many times. The chain employs TRBV6-1 and TRBJ1-1; no firm D call. The CDR3 has 13 amino acids. CDR1 is MNHNS, CDR2 SASEGT, per germline. V was clipped by 6 bases and J by 4 bases, with 12 bases between them. The chain's CDR3 is CASRPRGGTEAFF. The CDR3 region has the DNA TGTGCCAGCAGGCCTCGGGGTGGCACTGAAGCTTTCTTT.

This clonotype was detected only a few times. Here the CDR3 DNA reads TGTGCCAGCAGTTACACGTTGGCGGGGGATAAATACAATGAGCAGTTCTTC. Translation gives CASSYTLAGDKYNEQFF. The chain combines TRBV6-2 or TRBV6-3 with TRBJ2-1; 7 nucleotides match TRBD2. J gave up 4 bases and V 2 bases, and 11 bases lay outside the gene matches. Germline V CDR1 and CDR2: MNHEY, SVGEGT. The CDR3 spans 17 residues.

This clonotype was seen repeatedly, ten times or more. The chain uses TRBV28 and TRBJ1-2; tentative D call: TRBD1 (5 bases). V was cut by 3 bases and J by 0 bases, with 8 bases left in between. CDR1 is MDHEN and CDR2 is SYDVKM in the germline V gene. The CDR3 runs to 14 residues. The CDR3 loop reads CASSFGAANYGYTF. The DNA of the CDR3 is TGTGCCAGCAGTTTTGGGGCAGCTAACTATGGCTACACCTTC.

There are a few counts of this clonotype. This chain joins TRBV4-3 and TRBJ2-1; tentative D call: TRBD2 (6 bases). V was trimmed by 0 bases and J by 4 bases, leaving 16 bases between them. CDR3 length equals 17 residues. Germline V gene lookup returns CDR1 LGHNA and CDR2 YSLEER. The CDR3 reads CASSQEFGSWVYNEQFF. In DNA, the CDR3 is TGCGCCAGCAGCCAAGAATTCGGGAGTTGGGTTTACAATGAGCAGTTCTTC.

The chain combines TRBV2 with TRBJ1-6, with D perhaps matching TRBD1 (5 bases). Trimming took off 6 bases at V and 5 bases at J, with 14 bases between the two ends. This CDR3 is built from 15 residues. CDR1 is SNHLY, CDR2 FYNNEI, per germline. The CDR3 loop is CASRGQGVNNSPLHF. DNA of the CDR3: TGTGCCAGCAGAGGGCAGGGAGTAAATAATTCACCCCTCCACTTT.

This clonotype was picked up a small number of times. This chain uses TRBV6-1 with TRBJ2-5; TRBD2 matches 9 bases. The CDR3 covers 15 residues. Germline values: CDR1 MNHNS, CDR2 SASEGT. Trimming at V came to 7 bases and at J to 3 bases, leaving 9 bases not matched to a gene. CDR3 protein: CASKPVLAGEETQYF. The DNA for the CDR3 is TGTGCCAGCAAACCCGTACTAGCGGGTGAAGAGACCCAGTACTTC.

This clonotype was counted a few times. The chain has TRBV29-1 and TRBJ2-2; D remains unclear. The CDR3 has 14 residues. Trimming took off 1 base at V and 5 bases at J, with 11 bases between the two ends. CDR1 and CDR2 from the germline V gene are SQVTM and ANQGSEA. CDR3 sequence reads: CSVEASIGTGELFF. In DNA form, the CDR3 reads TGCAGCGTTGAAGCCTCAATTGGGACCGGGGAGCTGTTTTTT.

To note about this clonotype: Without the conserved terminal phenylalanine or tryptophan, this CDR3 likely stems from a read error. This sequence joins TRBV3-1 and TRBJ1-4, with D maybe TRBD1 (6 bases). The CDR3 contains 13 residues. The germline CDR1 and CDR2 sequences are LGHDT and YNNKEL (reference sequence). V dropped 5 bases and J dropped 4 bases, with 8 bases sitting between them. CDR3 bases: TGTGCCAGCAGCGGGGGCAGTAATGAAAAACTGTTTCTT. Translated, it gives CASSGGSNEKLFL.

This clonotype was detected ten times or more. CDR3 in amino acids: CASSRLSGRANEQFF. The CDR3, as DNA: TGTGCCAGCAGCCGACTTAGCGGGAGGGCCAATGAGCAGTTCTTC. The chain recombines TRBV2 with TRBJ2-1; 11 bases are shared with TRBD2. The junction had 7 bases not matched to a gene; V was cut back by 6 bases and J by 6 bases. Germline CDR1 and CDR2: SNHLY and FYNNEI. This CDR3 has 15 amino acids.

The gene calls are TRBV19 and TRBJ2-7; D could derive from TRBD1 or TRBD2 (6 bases each). Trimming shortened V by 6 bases and J by 4 bases, and 19 bases separated the two germline ends. Germline V lookup: CDR1 LNHDA, CDR2 SQIVND (reference sequence). This CDR3 has 15 residues. This chain's CDR3 is CASSLVGGGQYEQYF. CDR3 nucleotides: TGTGCCAGTAGCCTAGTCGGGGGCGGACAATACGAGCAGTACTTC. Using reference TRBV19 and TRBJ2-7 for the parts outside the CDR3, the full variable domain is DGGITQSPKYLFRKEGQNVTLSCEQNLNHDAMYWYRQDPGQGLRLIYYSQIVNDFQKGDIAEGYSVSREKKESFPLTVTSAQKNPTAFYLCASSLVGGGQYEQYFGPGTRLTVT.

This clonotype was seen repeatedly, ten times or more. The chain recombines TRBV2 with TRBJ1-4, with D maybe TRBD1 (6 bases). Germline loops: CDR1 SNHLY, CDR2 FYNNEI. The CDR3 loop spans 12 amino acids. The V end lost 8 bases, the J end lost 8 bases, and 12 bases lay between the germline ends. The DNA for the CDR3 is TGTGCCAGCGGGACAAAGCGGGAAAAACTGTTTTTT. This translates into CASGTKREKLFF. Looking up the rest from reference TRBV2 and TRBJ1-4 gives the full variable domain: EPEVTQTPSHQVTQMGQEVILRCVPISNHLYFYWYRQILGQKVEFLVSFYNNEISEKSEIFDDQFSVERPDGSNFTLKIRSTKLEDSAMYFCASGTKREKLFFGSGTQLSVL.

The J gene is TRBJ1-4, the V gene TRBV18; D is uncertain. The CDR3 is 13 residues long. In germline, CDR1 is KGHSH, CDR2 LQKENI. V was cut by 3 bases and J by 5 bases, with 7 bases left in between. CDR3 sequence: CASSPPKNEKLFF. The CDR3 nucleotides read TGTGCCAGCTCACCCCCCAAGAATGAAAAACTGTTTTTT.

The V and J genes are TRBV20-1 and TRBJ2-7; D gene unclear. The CDR3 has 13 amino acids. With 1 base removed from V and 7 bases from J, the gap between germline ends came to 14 bases. Germline-derived CDR1 and CDR2 are DFQATT and SNEGSKA (reference sequence). In DNA, the CDR3 is TGCAGTGCTAGAGTGCCCCCGTTGGGTGAGCAGTACTTC. It encodes CSARVPPLGEQYF.

This clonotype was picked up many times. The chain employs TRBV2 and TRBJ1-1; D is unclear. Looked up from germline, CDR1 is SNHLY and CDR2 is FYNNEI. This CDR3 comprises 14 residues. Deletions cut 7 bases from V and 2 bases from J, with 14 bases between. The CDR3 loop reads CASTLRWINTEAFF. The CDR3 DNA reads TGTGCCAGCACCCTAAGGTGGATCAACACTGAAGCTTTCTTT.

V gene TRBV11-3 combines with J gene TRBJ1-2; TRBD1 might be the D (5 bases). The V gene's germline CDR1 is SGHNT and CDR2 YENEEA. The CDR3 consists of 13 residues. V was pared by 4 bases and J by 8 bases, with 14 bases between. CDR3 nucleotides: TGTGCCAGCAGCTCGATGCGGGGGAGCGGCTACACCTTC. Protein: CASSSMRGSGYTF.

This clonotype was counted between two and nine times. The V and J genes are TRBV3-1 and TRBJ1-6, with D maybe TRBD1 (5 bases). CDR1 and CDR2 (germline): LGHDT, YNNKEL (reference sequence). This CDR3 region has 13 residues. V gave up 10 bases and J gave up 8 bases, with 15 bases separating them. The DNA for the CDR3 is TGTGCCACCGCGGGAGCCAGGGATTCACCCCTCCACTTT. Translation: CATAGARDSPLHF.

The chain links TRBV5-1 to TRBJ2-7; TRBD2 agrees at 12 bases. The CDR3 spans 22 residues. Germline values: CDR1 SGHRS, CDR2 YFSETQ. Losses at the gene ends were 1 base for V and 0 bases for J; bases not matched to a gene: 20. CDR3: CASSLRRGTKGLAGNRSYEQYF. The CDR3 DNA follows: TGCGCCAGCAGCTTGAGAAGGGGCACAAAGGGACTAGCGGGCAACCGCTCCTACGAGCAGTACTTC.

This clonotype was observed many times. The chain has TRBV2 and TRBJ2-3; TRBD2 matches 10 bases. Trimming cost V 6 bases and J 0 bases; bases outside gene matches: 6. Germline V gene sequence: CDR1 SNHLY, CDR2 FYNNEI. CDR3 size: 16 residues. The CDR3 loop reads CASRSGRAASTDTQYF. The CDR3 coding sequence is TGTGCCAGCAGGAGCGGGAGGGCCGCTAGCACAGATACGCAGTATTTT.

This clonotype has ten or more counts. This chain joins TRBV12-3 or TRBV12-4 and TRBJ2-3; D gene uncertain. The V gene lost 3 bases and the J gene lost 2 bases, with 6 bases spanning the gap. CDR3 length: 13 residues. The DNA for the CDR3 is TGTGCCAGCAGTTTTATGCCCACAGATACGCAGTATTTT. Encoded protein: CASSFMPTDTQYF.

The chain is built from TRBV6-1 and TRBJ2-7; D call uncertain. V lost 1 base and J lost 4, with 11 bases in between. Looked up from germline, CDR1 is MNHNS and CDR2 is SASEGT. This CDR3 is 14 amino acids long. This chain's CDR3 is CASSEGLGYYEQYF. CDR3 nucleotides: TGTGCCAGCAGTGAAGGGCTGGGCTATTACGAGCAGTACTTC.

CDR3 bases: TGTGCCAGCAGTTCAACAGCCCCCTCATTAGCGGGAGTGGAGACCCAGTACTTC. The encoded protein is CASSSTAPSLAGVETQYF. V and J are TRBV27 and TRBJ2-5; 9 bases are a match to TRBD2. Germline assignment: CDR1 MNHEY and CDR2 SMNVEV (reference sequence). Trimming at V came to 4 bases and at J to 5 bases, leaving 17 bases not matched to a gene. This CDR3 comprises 18 residues.

This chain connects TRBV20-1 to TRBJ2-3; 9 nucleotides line up with TRBD2. This CDR3 has 15 amino acids. CDR1 and CDR2 (germline): DFQATT, SNEGSKA (reference sequence). Germline trimming cut 3 bases from V and 7 bases from J; bases unmatched to any gene: 11. DNA for the CDR3: TGCAGTGCTAGGGTGGGGACTAGCAGAGGATATACGCAGTATTTT. As protein: CSARVGTSRGYTQYF.